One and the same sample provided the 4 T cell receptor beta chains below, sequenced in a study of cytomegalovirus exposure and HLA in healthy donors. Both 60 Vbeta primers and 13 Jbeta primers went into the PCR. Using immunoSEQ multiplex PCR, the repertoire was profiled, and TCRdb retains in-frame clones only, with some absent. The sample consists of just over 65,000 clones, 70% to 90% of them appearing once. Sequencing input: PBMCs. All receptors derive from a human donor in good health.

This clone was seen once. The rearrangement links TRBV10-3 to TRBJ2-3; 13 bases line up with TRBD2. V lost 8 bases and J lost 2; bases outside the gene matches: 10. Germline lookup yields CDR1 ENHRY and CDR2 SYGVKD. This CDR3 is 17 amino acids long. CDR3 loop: CAIGLAGAGGVTDTQYF. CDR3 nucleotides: TGTGCCATCGGACTAGCGGGGGCCGGCGGGGTCACAGATACGCAGTATTTT.

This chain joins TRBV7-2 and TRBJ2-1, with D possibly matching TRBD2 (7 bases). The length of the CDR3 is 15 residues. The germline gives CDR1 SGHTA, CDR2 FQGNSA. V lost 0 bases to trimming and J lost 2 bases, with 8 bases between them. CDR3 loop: CASSLAGGPYNEQFF. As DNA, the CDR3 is TGTGCCAGCAGCTTAGCGGGGGGGCCCTACAATGAGCAGTTCTTC.

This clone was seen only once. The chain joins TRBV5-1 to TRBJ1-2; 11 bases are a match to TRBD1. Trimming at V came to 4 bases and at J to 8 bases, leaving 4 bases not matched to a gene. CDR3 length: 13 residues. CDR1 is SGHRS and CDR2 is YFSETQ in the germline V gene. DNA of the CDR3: TGCGCCAGCAGCGCCGGACAGGGGGCGGGCTACACCTTC. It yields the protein CASSAGQGAGYTF.

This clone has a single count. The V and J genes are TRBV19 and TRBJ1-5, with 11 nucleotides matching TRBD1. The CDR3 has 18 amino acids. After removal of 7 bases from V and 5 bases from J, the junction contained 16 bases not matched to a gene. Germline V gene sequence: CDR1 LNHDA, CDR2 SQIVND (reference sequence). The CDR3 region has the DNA TGTGCCAGTAAGATAACCCATGGGGGGACAGGGGGACATCAGCCCCAGCATTTT. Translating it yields CASKITHGGTGGHQPQHF.